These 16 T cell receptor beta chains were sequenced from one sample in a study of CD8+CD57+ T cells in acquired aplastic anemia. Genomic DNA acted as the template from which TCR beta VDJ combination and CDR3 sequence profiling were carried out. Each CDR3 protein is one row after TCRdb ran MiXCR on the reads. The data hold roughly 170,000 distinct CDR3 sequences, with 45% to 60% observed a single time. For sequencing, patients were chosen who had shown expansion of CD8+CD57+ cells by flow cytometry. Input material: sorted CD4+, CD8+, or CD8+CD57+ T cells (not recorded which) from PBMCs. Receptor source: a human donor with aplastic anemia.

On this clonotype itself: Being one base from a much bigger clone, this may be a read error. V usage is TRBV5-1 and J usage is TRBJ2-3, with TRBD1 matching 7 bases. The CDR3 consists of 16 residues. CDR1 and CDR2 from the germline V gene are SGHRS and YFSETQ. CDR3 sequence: CAGSKATGQAPDTQYF. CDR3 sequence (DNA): TGCGCCGGCAGCAAGGCCACAGGACAGGCGCCAGATACGCAGTATTTT.

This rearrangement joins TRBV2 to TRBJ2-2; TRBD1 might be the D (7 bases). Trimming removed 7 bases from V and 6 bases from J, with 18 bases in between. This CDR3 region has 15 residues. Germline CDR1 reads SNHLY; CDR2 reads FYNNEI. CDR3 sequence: CASTKGAGGAGELFF. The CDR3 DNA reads TGTGCCAGCACCAAGGGGGCCGGGGGCGCCGGGGAGCTGTTTTTT. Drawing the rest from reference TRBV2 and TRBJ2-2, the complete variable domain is EPEVTQTPSHQVTQMGQEVILRCVPISNHLYFYWYRQILGQKVEFLVSFYNNEISEKSEIFDDQFSVERPDGSNFTLKIRSTKLEDSAMYFCASTKGAGGAGELFFGEGSRLTVL.

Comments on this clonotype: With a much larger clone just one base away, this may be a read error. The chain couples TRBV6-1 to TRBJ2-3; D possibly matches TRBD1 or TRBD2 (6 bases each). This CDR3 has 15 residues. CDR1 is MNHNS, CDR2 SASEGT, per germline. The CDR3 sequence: CASRGGTAGEDTRYF. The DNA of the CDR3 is TGTGCCAGCAGAGGGGGGACCGCTGGGGAAGATACGCGGTATTTT.

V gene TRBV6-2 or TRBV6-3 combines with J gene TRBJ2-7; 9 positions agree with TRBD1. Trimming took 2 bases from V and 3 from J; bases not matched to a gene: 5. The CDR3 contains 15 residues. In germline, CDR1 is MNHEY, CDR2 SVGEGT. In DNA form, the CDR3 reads TGTGCCAGCAGTTACGCGGGGACAGGGAACTACGAGCAGTACTTC. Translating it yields CASSYAGTGNYEQYF.

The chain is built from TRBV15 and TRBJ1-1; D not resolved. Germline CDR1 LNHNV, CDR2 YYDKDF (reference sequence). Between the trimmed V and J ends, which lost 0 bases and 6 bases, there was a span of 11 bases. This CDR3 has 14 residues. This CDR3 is CATSRDLQSAEAFF. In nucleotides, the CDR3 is TGTGCCACCAGCAGAGATCTACAAAGCGCTGAAGCTTTCTTT.

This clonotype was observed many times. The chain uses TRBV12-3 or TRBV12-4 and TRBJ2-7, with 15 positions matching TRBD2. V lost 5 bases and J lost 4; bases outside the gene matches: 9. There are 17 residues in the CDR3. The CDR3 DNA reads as TGTGCCAGCAGTCCTCGGACTAGCGGGGGGGCGGTGTACGAGCAGTACTTC. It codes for CASSPRTSGGAVYEQYF.

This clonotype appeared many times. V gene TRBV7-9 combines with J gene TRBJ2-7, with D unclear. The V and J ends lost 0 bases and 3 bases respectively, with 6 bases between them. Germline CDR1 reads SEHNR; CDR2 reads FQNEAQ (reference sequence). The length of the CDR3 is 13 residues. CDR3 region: CASSLAQFYEQYF. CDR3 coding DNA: TGTGCCAGCAGCTTAGCGCAGTTCTACGAGCAGTACTTC.

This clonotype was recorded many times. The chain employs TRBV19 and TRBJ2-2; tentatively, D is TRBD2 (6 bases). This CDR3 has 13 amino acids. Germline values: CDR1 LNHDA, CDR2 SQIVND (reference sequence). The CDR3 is CVSGPRRTGELFF. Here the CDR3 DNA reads TGTGTCAGCGGGCCGCGACGGACCGGGGAGCTGTTTTTT.

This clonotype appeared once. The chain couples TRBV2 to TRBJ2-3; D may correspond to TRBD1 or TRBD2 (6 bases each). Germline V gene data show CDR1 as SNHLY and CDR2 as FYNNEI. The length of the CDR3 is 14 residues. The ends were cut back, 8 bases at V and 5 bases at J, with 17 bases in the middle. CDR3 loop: CASVGGSGLDTQYF. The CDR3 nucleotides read TGTGCCAGCGTAGGGGGATCGGGACTAGATACGCAGTATTTT.

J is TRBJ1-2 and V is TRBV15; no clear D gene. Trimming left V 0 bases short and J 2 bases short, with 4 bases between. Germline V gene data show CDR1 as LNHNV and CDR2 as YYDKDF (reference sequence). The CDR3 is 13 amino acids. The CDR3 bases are TGTGCCACCAGCAGAGATTACAACTATGGCTACACCTTC. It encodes CATSRDYNYGYTF.

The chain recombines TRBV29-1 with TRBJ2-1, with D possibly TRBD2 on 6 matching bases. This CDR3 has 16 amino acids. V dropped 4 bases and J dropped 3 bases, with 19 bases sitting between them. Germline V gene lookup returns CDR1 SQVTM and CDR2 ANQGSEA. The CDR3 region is CSVGSRLVGDYNEQFF. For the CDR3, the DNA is TGCAGCGTTGGAAGCCGACTAGTTGGGGACTACAATGAGCAGTTCTTC.

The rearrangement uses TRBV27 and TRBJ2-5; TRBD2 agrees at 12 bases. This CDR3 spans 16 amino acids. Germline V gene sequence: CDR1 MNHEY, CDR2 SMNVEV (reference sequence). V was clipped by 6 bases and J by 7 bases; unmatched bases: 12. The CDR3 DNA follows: TGTGCCAGCAGGGTTTCTAGCGGGGGGGCTTCGGGGACCCAGTACTTC. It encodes CASRVSSGGASGTQYF.

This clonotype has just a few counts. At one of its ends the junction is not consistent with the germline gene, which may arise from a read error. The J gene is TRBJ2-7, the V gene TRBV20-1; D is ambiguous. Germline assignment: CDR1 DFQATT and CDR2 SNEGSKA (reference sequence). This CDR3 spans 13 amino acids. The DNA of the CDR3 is TGCACCTCTTTAGGGCCGGGCTCCAACGAGCAGTACTTC. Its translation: CTSLGPGSNEQYF.

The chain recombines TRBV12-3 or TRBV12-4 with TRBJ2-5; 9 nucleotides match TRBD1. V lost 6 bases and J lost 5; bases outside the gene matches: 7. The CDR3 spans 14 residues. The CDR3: CASRSGTGFETQYF. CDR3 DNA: TGTGCCAGCAGGTCCGGGACAGGGTTCGAGACCCAGTACTTC.

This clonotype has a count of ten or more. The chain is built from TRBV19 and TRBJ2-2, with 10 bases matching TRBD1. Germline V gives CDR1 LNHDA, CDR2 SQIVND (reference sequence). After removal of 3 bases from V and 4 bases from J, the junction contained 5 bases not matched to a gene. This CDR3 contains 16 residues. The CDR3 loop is CASSMRDRGRTGELFF. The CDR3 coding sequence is TGTGCCAGTAGTATGAGGGACAGGGGACGCACCGGGGAGCTGTTTTTT.

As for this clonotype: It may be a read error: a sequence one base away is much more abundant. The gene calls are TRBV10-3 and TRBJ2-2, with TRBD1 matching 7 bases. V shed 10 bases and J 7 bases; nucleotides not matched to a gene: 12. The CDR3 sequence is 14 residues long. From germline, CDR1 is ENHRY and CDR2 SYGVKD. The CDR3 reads CASGGLQGLGELFF. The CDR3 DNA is TGTGCCAGCGGTGGTTTACAGGGGCTCGGGGAGCTGTTTTTT.